These 16 T cell receptor beta chains came from one sample sequenced in a study of blood T cell repertoires in COVID-19. Some clones are missing from TCRdb's copy, which holds only in-frame ones; the method was immunoSEQ multiplex PCR. The sample lists 210,000 or so clones, about 92% seen once, with approximately 1.2% in the top ten. The sample taken for sequencing was peripheral blood. The source is a man in his thirties or forties with acute or convalescent COVID-19.

The rearrangement uses TRBV11-3 and TRBJ1-2, with a possible D match to TRBD1 (6 bases). This CDR3 contains 14 residues. V shed 1 base and J shed 0 bases, with 6 bases lying between them. From germline, CDR1 is SGHNT and CDR2 YENEEA. The CDR3 spells CASSLGQANYGYTF. CDR3 bases: TGTGCCAGCAGCTTAGGACAGGCTAACTATGGCTACACCTTC.

V is TRBV7-9 and J is TRBJ1-3; D might be TRBD1 (6 bases). Trimming stripped 1 base from V and 0 bases from J, with 10 bases between. This CDR3 is 16 amino acids long. Germline V gene data show CDR1 as SEHNR and CDR2 as FQNEAQ (reference sequence). CDR3 loop: CASSLVGQSSGNTIYF. Here the CDR3 DNA reads TGTGCCAGCAGCTTAGTCGGACAGAGCTCTGGAAACACCATATATTTT.

This clone was found once. The J gene is TRBJ2-7, the V gene TRBV5-1; TRBD2 is a possible D gene (6 bases). Germline V lookup: CDR1 SGHRS, CDR2 YFSETQ. This CDR3 has 16 amino acids. V was shortened by 3 bases and J by 0 bases, with 16 bases between the two germline ends. The CDR3 coding sequence is TGCGCCAGCAGCTCGGGAGACCGTCTGAGCTCCTACGAGCAGTACTTC. Protein product: CASSSGDRLSSYEQYF.

This sequence joins TRBV5-1 and TRBJ1-1; the D gene is possibly TRBD1 (6 bases). This CDR3 is 15 amino acids long. From germline, CDR1 is SGHRS and CDR2 YFSETQ. Deletions cut 1 base from V and 5 bases from J, with 15 bases between. The CDR3 protein is CASSLLPGQTTEAFF. In DNA form, the CDR3 reads TGCGCCAGCAGCTTGCTGCCTGGACAGACGACTGAAGCTTTCTTT.

V is TRBV28 and J is TRBJ2-2, with 7 bases fitting TRBD2. The ends lost 7 bases at V and 6 bases at J; junction bases unmatched: 8. Germline CDR1 and CDR2: MDHEN and SYDVKM. This CDR3 spans 14 amino acids. CDR3 region: CASTRGLFAGELFF. The CDR3 DNA reads as TGTGCCAGCACGCGGGGACTATTTGCCGGGGAGCTGTTTTTT.

This chain uses TRBV3-1 (or the pseudogene TRBV3-2) with TRBJ1-6, with D hard to call. The length of the CDR3 is 14 residues. V was shortened by 6 bases and J by 0 bases, with 6 bases between the two germline ends. Germline values: CDR1 LGHDT, CDR2 YNNKEL (reference sequence). The DNA for the CDR3 is TGTGCCAGCAGACGGGGCTCCTATAATTCACCCCTCCACTTT. Translated, it gives CASRRGSYNSPLHF.

V is TRBV5-1 and J is TRBJ1-1; D call uncertain. Trimming took off 0 bases at V and 0 bases at J, with 15 bases between the two ends. This CDR3 has 17 amino acids. The germline V gene has CDR1 SGHRS and CDR2 YFSETQ. CDR3 loop: CASSLARRASVNTEAFF. DNA for the CDR3: TGCGCCAGCAGCTTGGCCCGGAGGGCATCGGTGAACACTGAAGCTTTCTTT.

The rearrangement joins TRBV2 to TRBJ2-1; D remains unclear. Trimming shortened V by 5 bases and J by 4 bases, and 9 bases separated the two germline ends. Germline V gene lookup returns CDR1 SNHLY and CDR2 FYNNEI. The CDR3 is 13 amino acids. The CDR3 DNA sequence: TGTGCCAGCAGTTTGGGCCCATACAATGAGCAGTTCTTC. Protein sequence: CASSLGPYNEQFF.

This clone was counted between two and nine times. This chain links TRBV6-5 with TRBJ1-4; no clear D. The ends were cut back, 4 bases at V and 11 bases at J, with 14 bases in the middle. Germline V CDR1 and CDR2: MNHEY, SVGAGI. The CDR3 length is 13 residues. The CDR3 loop is CASSSHSGGKLFF. The CDR3 region has the DNA TGTGCCAGCAGTTCCCATTCTGGAGGTAAACTGTTTTTT.

The genes are TRBV18 and TRBJ2-1; 15 nucleotides align to TRBD2. This CDR3 has 16 amino acids. The germline CDR1 and CDR2 sequences are KGHSH and LQKENI. After removal of 5 bases from V and 4 bases from J, the junction contained 3 bases not matched to a gene. The CDR3 coding sequence is TGTGCCAGCTCAACGGGACTAGCGGGAGGTTACAATGAGCAGTTCTTC. This gives the protein CASSTGLAGGYNEQFF.

The V gene is TRBV6-5, the J gene TRBJ2-4; 11 positions agree with TRBD2. Germline V gene data show CDR1 as MNHEY and CDR2 as SVGAGI. Unmatched junction bases numbered 1, after V lost 6 bases and J lost 6 bases. The CDR3 covers 13 residues. The CDR3 coding sequence is TGTGCCAGCAGAACTAGCGGGGGAAACATTCAGTACTTC. This gives the protein CASRTSGGNIQYF.

The gene calls are TRBV28 and TRBJ2-7; 7 bases agree with TRBD1. Trimming took 6 bases from V and 5 from J; bases not matched to a gene: 10. Germline-derived CDR1 and CDR2 are MDHEN and SYDVKM. This CDR3 spans 14 amino acids. Here the CDR3 reads CASRTYRGGNEQYF. The CDR3 nucleotides read TGTGCCAGCAGGACCTACAGGGGTGGGAACGAGCAGTACTTC.

The table lists this clone with a count of one. This rearrangement joins TRBV3-1 (or the pseudogene TRBV3-2) to TRBJ1-2, with TRBD1 as a possible D gene (5 bases). The CDR3 runs 14 residues. Trimming cost V 4 bases and J 2 bases, with 11 bases left between them. Germline CDR1 reads LGHDT; CDR2 reads YNNKEL (reference sequence). CDR3 sequence reads: CASSPLGANYGYTF. The CDR3, as DNA: TGTGCCAGCAGCCCCCTAGGGGCGAACTATGGCTACACCTTC.

The gene calls are TRBV6-2 or TRBV6-3 and TRBJ2-5; 10 bases map to TRBD2. Unmatched junction bases numbered 4, after V lost 5 bases and J lost 7 bases. This CDR3 region has 13 residues. Germline-derived CDR1 and CDR2 are MNHEY and SVGEGT. The CDR3 loop is CASSNSGGTTQYF. In DNA form, the CDR3 reads TGTGCCAGCAGTAATAGCGGGGGGACGACCCAGTACTTC.

This clone has a single count. The rearrangement links TRBV6-6 to TRBJ1-6; 8 bases agree with TRBD1. This CDR3 is 14 amino acids long. The V and J ends lost 7 bases and 7 bases, in that order; junction bases with no gene match: 6. The germline gives CDR1 MNHNY, CDR2 SVGAGI (reference sequence). CDR3 region: CASTTTGDNSPLHF. CDR3 nucleotide sequence: TGTGCCAGCACCACGACAGGGGACAATTCACCCCTCCACTTT.

The CDR3: CASSVGPRETQYF. The CDR3 DNA is TGTGCCAGCAGCGTGGGGCCTCGGGAGACCCAGTACTTC. This chain connects TRBV9 to TRBJ2-5; a possible D gene is TRBD1 (5 bases). V dropped 2 bases and J dropped 5 bases, with 10 bases sitting between them. Germline CDR1 and CDR2: SGDLS and YYNGEE. The CDR3 runs 13 residues.